Shown below are 30 T cell receptor beta chains from a single sample sequenced in a study of CD8+CD57+ T cells in acquired aplastic anemia. Patients chosen for sequencing had CD8+CD57+ cells that had expanded, as shown by flow cytometry. TCR beta VDJ and CDR3 were profiled, and genomic DNA was the template. TCRdb re-analysed the reads in MiXCR, keeping a single row per CDR3 protein. This sample has roughly 500,000 distinct CDR3 sequences, with approximately 32% found just once. What was sequenced was sorted CD4+, CD8+, or CD8+CD57+ T cells (not recorded which) from PBMCs. The receptors were gathered from a human donor with aplastic anemia.

This clonotype was counted at least ten times. The V call is TRBV2, the J call TRBJ2-7; D is perhaps TRBD1 (6 bases). The V end lost 4 bases, the J end lost 1 base, and 8 bases lay between the germline ends. Germline CDR1 SNHLY, CDR2 FYNNEI. This CDR3 contains 13 residues. CDR3 loop: CASSATGSYEQYF. The CDR3 DNA reads TGTGCCAGCAGTGCAACAGGGTCCTACGAGCAGTACTTC.

The CDR3 DNA reads TGTGCCAGCAGTGAGGGGGACAGGGCGGGTTCACCCCTCCACTTT. Its protein product is CASSEGDRAGSPLHF. V gene TRBV25-1 combines with J gene TRBJ1-6; TRBD1 matches 9 bases. The CDR3 is 15 amino acids. With V trimmed by 3 bases and J by 9 bases, 6 bases remained unmatched. Germline CDR1 is MGHDK and CDR2 is SYGVNS.

This clonotype was counted a few times. The chain links TRBV6-1 to TRBJ2-5; TRBD2 aligns across 8 bases. V trimming: 7 bases; J trimming: 3 bases; junction bases outside the gene matches: 7. CDR3 length equals 14 residues. Germline CDR1 and CDR2: MNHNS and SASEGT. CDR3 nucleotides: TGTGCCAGCATCGAAACTAGCGGAGAAGAGACCCAGTACTTC. Its protein is CASIETSGEETQYF.

The V call is TRBV7-3, the J call TRBJ2-3, with TRBD2 matching over 8 bases. V trimming: 5 bases; J trimming: 0 bases; junction bases outside the gene matches: 7. From germline, CDR1 is SGHTA and CDR2 FQGTGA. CDR3 length equals 16 residues. The CDR3: CASSRGGPTSTDTQYF. DNA of the CDR3: TGTGCCAGCAGCCGGGGGGGTCCGACTAGCACAGATACGCAGTATTTT. Variable domain in full (rest from reference TRBV7-3 and TRBJ2-3): GAGVSQTPSNKVTEKGKYVELRCDPISGHTALYWYRQSLGQGPEFLIYFQGTGAADDSGLPNDRFFAVRPEGSVSTLKIQRTERGDSAVYLCASSRGGPTSTDTQYFGPGTRLTVL.

The chain joins TRBV30 to TRBJ1-5; no firm D call. V gave up 5 bases and J gave up 7 bases, with 21 bases separating them. The CDR3 covers 15 residues. CDR1 GTSNPN and CDR2 SVGIG come from the germline V gene (reference sequence). The CDR3 DNA sequence: TGTGCCTGGTCCCGGCCGAGACCGTCGCAGCAGCCCCAGCATTTT. Protein sequence: CAWSRPRPSQQPQHF.

The rearrangement joins TRBV24-1 to TRBJ1-2; tentative D call: TRBD1 (6 bases). The V gene's germline CDR1 is KGHDR and CDR2 SFDVKD. Between the trimmed V and J ends, which lost 6 bases and 8 bases, there was a span of 21 bases. This CDR3 comprises 15 residues. DNA of the CDR3: TGTGCCACCAGTACTGTTCGACAGGTCGGGGGAGGCTACACCTTC. This sequence encodes CATSTVRQVGGGYTF.

In its sample, this clonotype was seen a few times. J is TRBJ2-5 and V is TRBV5-1, with D unclear. CDR3 size: 15 residues. Germline V CDR1 and CDR2: SGHRS, YFSETQ. The V gene lost 0 bases and the J gene lost 6 bases, with 15 bases spanning the gap. The CDR3 nucleotides are TGCGCCAGCAGCTTGGAGCCTAGGTCTATGAAGACCCAGTACTTC. As protein: CASSLEPRSMKTQYF.

This clonotype was counted at least ten times. The genes are TRBV10-3 and TRBJ2-5; 8 bases agree with TRBD1. This CDR3 comprises 13 residues. V was pared by 11 bases and J by 5 bases, with 10 bases of the junction left unmatched. The germline V gene encodes CDR1 ENHRY and CDR2 SYGVKD. CDR3 loop: CALSTGVGETQYF. In nucleotides, the CDR3 is TGTGCCCTCTCGACAGGGGTCGGGGAGACCCAGTACTTC.

This clonotype was seen at least ten times. This rearrangement joins TRBV20-1 to TRBJ2-7, with D perhaps matching TRBD2 (6 bases). The CDR3 has 14 amino acids. Trimming left V 4 bases short and J 3 bases short, with 16 bases between. CDR1 and CDR2 from the germline V gene are DFQATT and SNEGSKA (reference sequence). DNA of the CDR3: TGCAGTGCTAAGAAGCTTAGCGGATACTACGAGCAGTACTTC. Its protein product is CSAKKLSGYYEQYF.

This clonotype showed up many times. The chain uses TRBV10-3 and TRBJ2-3, with 9 bases aligning to TRBD1. The V gene end was trimmed by 8 bases and the J gene end by 1 base; junction bases not matched to a gene: 4. The CDR3 sequence is 14 residues long. CDR1 is ENHRY and CDR2 is SYGVKD in the germline V gene. The CDR3 bases are TGTGCCATCGGAAGGACAGGGGGCACAGATACGCAGTATTTT. Translated, it gives CAIGRTGGTDTQYF.

As concerns this clonotype: A much larger clone lies a single base off, so this may be a read error. V gene TRBV7-2 combines with J gene TRBJ1-5; the D is unclear. The germline gives CDR1 SGHTA, CDR2 FQGNSA. The CDR3 runs to 14 residues. The CDR3 sequence: CPSSLEHSLKPQHF. The CDR3 nucleotides read TGTCCCAGCAGCTTAGAACACAGTCTTAAGCCCCAGCATTTT.

In its sample, this clonotype was seen a few times. The V and J genes are TRBV5-1 and TRBJ1-3; 7 bases are shared with TRBD1. Germline V lookup: CDR1 SGHRS, CDR2 YFSETQ. The CDR3 has 16 residues. V was pared by 5 bases and J by 4 bases, with 12 bases of the junction left unmatched. CDR3 sequence reads: CASRREMTGFGNTIYF. The CDR3 DNA sequence: TGCGCCAGCAGAAGAGAAATGACAGGGTTCGGAAACACCATATATTTT.

There are many counts of this clonotype. V is TRBV27 and J is TRBJ1-6, with TRBD1 matching over 7 bases. Trimming took 7 bases from V and 6 from J; bases not matched to a gene: 6. The germline gives CDR1 MNHEY, CDR2 SMNVEV (reference sequence). This CDR3 region has 14 residues. The chain's CDR3 is CASNRQGPNSPLHF. CDR3 sequence (DNA): TGTGCCAGCAACCGACAGGGTCCTAATTCACCCCTCCACTTT.

The chain is built from TRBV2 and TRBJ2-4, with D unclear. The V end was cut by 4 bases, the J end by 0 bases, with 10 bases between. This CDR3 is built from 15 residues. The V gene's germline CDR1 is SNHLY and CDR2 FYNNEI. The CDR3 DNA reads as TGTGCCAGCAGTGTAAGTCAGCTAGCCAAAAACATTCAGTACTTC. Translated, it gives CASSVSQLAKNIQYF.

Here the CDR3 reads CSVTTGQGNYGYTF. DNA for the CDR3: TGCAGCGTCACCACGGGACAGGGGAACTATGGCTACACCTTC. The V gene is TRBV29-1, the J gene TRBJ1-2; 10 bases fit TRBD1. The CDR3 extends over 14 amino acids. The V and J ends lost 6 bases and 2 bases, in that order; junction bases with no gene match: 6. The germline V gene has CDR1 SQVTM and CDR2 ANQGSEA.

This sequence joins TRBV5-1 and TRBJ2-1, with D tentatively TRBD1 or TRBD2 (5 bases each). CDR3 length: 14 residues. Germline assignment: CDR1 SGHRS and CDR2 YFSETQ. V dropped 0 bases and J dropped 10 bases, with 14 bases sitting between them. This CDR3 reads CASSLGDRTNEQFF. In DNA, the CDR3 is TGCGCCAGCAGCTTGGGGGACCGAACCAACGAGCAGTTCTTC.

This clonotype was detected many times. J is TRBJ1-1 and V is TRBV2; 7 nucleotides match TRBD1. V lost 6 bases, J lost 5 bases, and 6 bases stayed unmatched. Germline V CDR1 and CDR2: SNHLY, FYNNEI. This CDR3 has 13 residues. CDR3 in amino acids: CASRQGGVTEAFF. As DNA, the CDR3 is TGTGCCAGCAGGCAAGGGGGCGTGACTGAAGCTTTCTTT.

In regard to this clonotype: At one end the junction does not follow the germline gene, possibly because of a read error. The CDR3 DNA reads TGTGCCAGCAGCGCCTTAGACAGATCCACCGGGGAGCTGCTTTTT. As protein: CASSALDRSTGELLF. This chain uses TRBV9 with TRBJ2-2; D may match TRBD1 or TRBD2 (5 bases each). Per germline, CDR1 SGDLS and CDR2 YYNGEE. This CDR3 region has 15 residues.

As concerns this clonotype: At one of its ends the junction is not consistent with the germline gene, which may arise from a read error. The rearrangement links TRBV15 to TRBJ2-7; D is possibly TRBD2 (5 bases). The germline gives CDR1 LNHNV, CDR2 YYDKDF (reference sequence). The CDR3 covers 14 residues. The CDR3 loop reads CAASSESGDYEQYF. For the CDR3, the DNA is TGTGCCGCCAGCAGTGAGTCCGGGGACTACGAGCAGTACTTC.

In its sample, this clonotype was seen a few times. The rearrangement joins TRBV6-1 to TRBJ2-2; no reliable D call. This CDR3 has 13 residues. In germline, CDR1 is MNHNS, CDR2 SASEGT. Deletions cut 6 bases from V and 7 bases from J, with 12 bases between. The CDR3 DNA follows: TGTGCCAGCAGCCTTCGGATCATCGGGGAGCTGTTTTTT. Translated, it gives CASSLRIIGELFF.

This clonotype appeared many times. V gene TRBV9 combines with J gene TRBJ1-1; D gene ambiguous. From germline, CDR1 is SGDLS and CDR2 YYNGEE. V was clipped by 4 bases and J by 3 bases, with 10 bases between them. The length of the CDR3 is 13 residues. In DNA form, the CDR3 reads TGTGCCAGCAGCCCTTCCGGTTACACTGAAGCTTTCTTT. Amino acids: CASSPSGYTEAFF.

This clonotype was seen more than once but under ten times. One end of the junction does not line up with germline, which may come from a read error. The chain joins TRBV10-3 to TRBJ2-2; D might be TRBD2 (5 bases). The CDR3 is 16 amino acids. Germline V gives CDR1 ENHRY, CDR2 SYGVKD. The CDR3 bases are TGTGCCATCAGTGAGTCAGGAGCCTTTAACACCGGGGAGCCGTTTTTT. This codes for CAISESGAFNTGEPFF.

CDR3 in DNA: TGTGCCAGCAGCCCCGGGACTTGGGGGTCCACCGGGGAGCTGTTTTTT. This sequence encodes CASSPGTWGSTGELFF. This chain uses TRBV11-1 with TRBJ2-2, with TRBD2 as a possible D gene (6 bases). This CDR3 spans 16 amino acids. Germline V gene data show CDR1 as SGHAT and CDR2 as FQDESV (reference sequence). Trimming removed 5 bases at V and 4 bases at J, with 17 bases between.

This rearrangement joins TRBV10-2 to TRBJ1-1; 10 bases agree with TRBD1. Germline trimming cut 4 bases from V and 1 base from J; bases unmatched to any gene: 3. Germline V lookup: CDR1 WSHSY, CDR2 SAAADI. The CDR3 contains 15 residues. The CDR3 loop is CASSGGQGQNTEAFF. The CDR3 coding sequence is TGCGCCAGCAGTGGGGGACAGGGGCAGAACACTGAAGCTTTCTTT.

This clonotype was counted at least ten times. This chain links TRBV19 with TRBJ1-2; D is perhaps TRBD1 (6 bases). V was clipped by 5 bases and J by 4 bases, with 14 bases between them. This CDR3 has 14 residues. From germline, CDR1 is LNHDA and CDR2 SQIVND (reference sequence). The CDR3 nucleotides are TGTGCCAGTAGTCTCTTGACAGGTAGCTATGGCTACACCTTC. As protein: CASSLLTGSYGYTF. The full variable domain, completed using reference TRBV19 and TRBJ1-2, is DGGITQSPKYLFRKEGQNVTLSCEQNLNHDAMYWYRQDPGQGLRLIYYSQIVNDFQKGDIAEGYSVSREKKESFPLTVTSAQKNPTAFYLCASSLLTGSYGYTFGSGTRLTVV.

This chain connects TRBV25-1 to TRBJ2-7; a possible D gene is TRBD1 (6 bases). This CDR3 region has 12 residues. V lost 3 bases and J lost 9, with 12 bases in between. Germline V gives CDR1 MGHDK, CDR2 SYGVNS. The CDR3: CASSDGTLWQYF. In nucleotides, the CDR3 is TGTGCCAGCAGTGACGGGACACTTTGGCAGTACTTC.

In this sample, this clonotype turned up a few times. CDR3 in DNA: TGTGCCAGCAGTTACGCGGAGAACATTCAGTACTTC. Residues: CASSYAENIQYF. The V gene is TRBV6-5, the J gene TRBJ2-4, with D unresolved. This CDR3 has 12 amino acids. Per germline, CDR1 MNHEY and CDR2 SVGAGI. Deletions cut 2 bases from V and 7 bases from J, with 6 bases between.

In its sample, this clonotype was seen many times. The chain has TRBV4-2 and TRBJ2-7, with no clear D. V was pared by 3 bases and J by 9 bases, with 12 bases between. CDR1 and CDR2 from the germline V gene are LGHNA and YNFKEQ. The CDR3 is made up of 12 amino acids. The CDR3 coding sequence is TGTGCCAGCAGCCAGGGATACGAGCGGCAGTACTTC. Translating it yields CASSQGYERQYF.

Of note for this clonotype: This may be a read error: a much more frequent sequence differs by one nucleotide. The conserved closing phenylalanine or tryptophan is absent in this CDR3, likely reflecting a read error. The chain employs TRBV12-3 or TRBV12-4 and TRBJ1-6; D not resolved. V was trimmed by 6 bases and J by 10 bases, leaving 22 bases between them. The CDR3 has 16 amino acids. The CDR3 loop is CASSLTQGLGGSPLHS. The CDR3 nucleotides are TGTGCCAGCAGCTTGACACAAGGACTCGGAGGCTCACCCCTCCACTCT.

This clonotype has ten or more counts. This chain joins TRBV2 and TRBJ1-1, with TRBD1 identical over 8 bases. V shed 5 bases and J 3 bases; nucleotides not matched to a gene: 5. This CDR3 region has 14 residues. The germline CDR1 and CDR2 sequences are SNHLY and FYNNEI. The CDR3 loop reads CASSLLTGDTEAFF. CDR3 coding DNA: TGTGCCAGCAGTTTATTGACAGGGGACACTGAAGCTTTCTTT. The full variable domain, completed using reference TRBV2 and TRBJ1-1, is EPEVTQTPSHQVTQMGQEVILRCVPISNHLYFYWYRQILGQKVEFLVSFYNNEISEKSEIFDDQFSVERPDGSNFTLKIRSTKLEDSAMYFCASSLLTGDTEAFFGQGTRLTVV.